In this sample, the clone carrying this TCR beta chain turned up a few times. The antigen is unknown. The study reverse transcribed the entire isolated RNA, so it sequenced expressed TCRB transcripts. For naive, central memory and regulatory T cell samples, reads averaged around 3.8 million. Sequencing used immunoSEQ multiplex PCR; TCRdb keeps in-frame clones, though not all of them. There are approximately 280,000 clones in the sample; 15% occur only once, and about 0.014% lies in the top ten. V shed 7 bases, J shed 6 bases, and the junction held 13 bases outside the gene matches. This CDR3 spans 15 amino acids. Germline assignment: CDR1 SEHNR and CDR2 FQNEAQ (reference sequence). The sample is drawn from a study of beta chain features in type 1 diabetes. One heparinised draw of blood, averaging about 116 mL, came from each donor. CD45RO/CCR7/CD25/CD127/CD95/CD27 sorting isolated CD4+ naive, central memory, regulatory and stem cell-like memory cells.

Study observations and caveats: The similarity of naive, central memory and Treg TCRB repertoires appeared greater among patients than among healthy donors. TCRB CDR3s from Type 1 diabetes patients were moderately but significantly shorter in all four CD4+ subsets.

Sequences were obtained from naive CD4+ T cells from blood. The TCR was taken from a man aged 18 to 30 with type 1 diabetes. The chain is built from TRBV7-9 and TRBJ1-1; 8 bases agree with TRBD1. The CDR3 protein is CASTATGAPYSEAFF. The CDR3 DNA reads TGTGCCAGCACCGCGACAGGGGCGCCCTACTCTGAAGCTTTCTTT.